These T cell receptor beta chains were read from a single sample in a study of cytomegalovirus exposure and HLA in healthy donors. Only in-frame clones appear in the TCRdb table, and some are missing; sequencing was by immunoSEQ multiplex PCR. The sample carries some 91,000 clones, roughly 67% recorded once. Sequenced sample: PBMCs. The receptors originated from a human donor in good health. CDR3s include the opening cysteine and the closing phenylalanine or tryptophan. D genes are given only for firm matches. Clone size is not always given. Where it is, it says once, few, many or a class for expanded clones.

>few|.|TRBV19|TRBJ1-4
CASSKRQKIVTNEKLFF
TGTGCCAGTAGTAAACGACAGAAGATAGTCACTAATGAAAAACTGTTTTTT
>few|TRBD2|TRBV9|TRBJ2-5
CASSVARLAGGIYQETQYF
TGTGCCAGCAGCGTAGCTCGGCTAGCGGGGGGGATTTACCAAGAGACCCAGTACTTC
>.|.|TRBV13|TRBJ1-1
CASSDYRVVEAFF
TGTGCCAGCAGCGATTACAGGGTTGTAGAAGCTTTCTTT
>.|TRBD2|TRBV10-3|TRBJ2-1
CAISGLAGGPGEQFF
TGTGCCATCAGTGGACTAGCGGGGGGGCCCGGGGAGCAGTTCTTC
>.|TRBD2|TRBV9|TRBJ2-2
CASSVPTSQANTGELFF
TGTGCCAGCAGCGTCCCGACTAGCCAAGCGAACACCGGGGAGCTGTTTTTT
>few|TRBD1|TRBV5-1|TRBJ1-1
CASSRDGSTGDTEAFF
TGCGCCAGCAGCCGAGACGGCTCCACAGGGGACACTGAAGCTTTCTTT
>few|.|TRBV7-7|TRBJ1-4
CASSKEVGEKLFF
TGTGCTAGCAGCAAGGAGGTGGGGGAAAAACTGTTTTTT
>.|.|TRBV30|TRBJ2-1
CASEPSREQFF
TGTGCCTCCGAGCCCTCTAGGGAGCAGTTCTTC
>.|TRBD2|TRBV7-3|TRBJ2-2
CASSLLAGGLSGELFF
TGTGCCAGCAGCTTACTAGCGGGGGGGCTTTCCGGGGAGCTGTTTTTT
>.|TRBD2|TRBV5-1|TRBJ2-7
CASSREGGNYEQYF
TGCGCCAGCAGCCGAGAGGGAGGGAACTACGAGCAGTACTTC
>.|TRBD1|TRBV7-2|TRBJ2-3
CASSSDRGTDTQYF
TGTGCCAGCAGCTCGGACAGGGGCACAGATACGCAGTATTTT
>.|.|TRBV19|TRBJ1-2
CASSTAANYGYTF
TGTGCCAGTAGTACCGCGGCTAACTATGGCTACACCTTC
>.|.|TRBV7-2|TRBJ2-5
CASSRSGLPMEETQYF
TGTGCCAGCAGCCGGTCAGGACTTCCGATGGAAGAGACCCAGTACTTC
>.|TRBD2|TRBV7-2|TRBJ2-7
CASSTRTSGGSGEQYF
TGTGCCAGCAGCACCCGGACTAGCGGGGGGTCGGGGGAGCAGTACTTC
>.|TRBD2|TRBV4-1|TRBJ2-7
CASSQEGGPAYEQYF
TGCGCCAGCAGCCAAGAGGGAGGGCCGGCCTACGAGCAGTACTTC